This TCR beta chain was captured by sequencing in a study of cytomegalovirus exposure and HLA in healthy donors. General observations from the study: Most observed TCR sequences were rare, whereas some public TCRs were detected in many donors. The authors listed over 150 TCR beta chains as cytomegalovirus-associated.

Between the trimmed V and J ends, which lost 6 bases and 0 bases, there was a span of 12 bases. The CDR3 length is 15 residues. CDR1 MNHNS and CDR2 SASEGT come from the germline V gene. The data were produced by immunoSEQ multiplex PCR, yet TCRdb's version contains in-frame clones alone and is incomplete. There are tens of thousands of clones in the sample; about 94% occur only once, and 1.4% lies in the top ten. The donors were part of the validation cohort of around 110 subjects. That cohort was separate from the first cohort, which comprised fewer than 800 subjects. With respect to this clone: What it binds is not known.

Sequenced input: PBMCs. V and J are TRBV6-1 and TRBJ1-3; perhaps TRBD1 as D (5 bases). The sequence was collected from a man aged 18 to 29 in good health and CMV-seropositive. The chain's CDR3 is CASRDQGNSGNTIYF. In nucleotides, the CDR3 is TGTGCCAGCAGAGACCAGGGAAACTCTGGAAACACCATATATTTT.